This T cell receptor beta chain was profiled in a study of CD8+ T cells in alopecia areata. For the study at large: Tofacitinib therapy lasting 6 to 18 months was followed by 6 months off drug. Study observations and caveats: Mice gave a clearer picture of TCR sharing than patients did, possibly for HLA-related reasons. Links between baseline CD8+ expansion and response need larger treated cohorts. There were many expanded lesional clones persisting in scalp and blood during tofacitinib.

The sample holds a few counts of this clone. What it binds is unknown. Stated treatment: oral pan-JAK inhibitor, 5-10 mg twice daily. RNA, once extracted, was reverse transcribed into cDNA for use as the sequencing template. Produced via immunoSEQ multiplex PCR; TCRdb's table is partial and in-frame only. The data contain some 190,000 clones, approximately 70% of them seen just once; the ten biggest clones take up more than 1%. Sequenced here: CD4+ T cells sorted from blood, sampled around week 46, from a patient treated with tofacitinib. The sequence was collected from a human donor with alopecia areata.

As DNA, the CDR3 is TGCAGCGTGGGAAGCGGGGGAGAGACCCAGTACTTC. Its protein product is CSVGSGGETQYF. This chain links TRBV29-1 with TRBJ2-5; 8 nucleotides agree with TRBD2. Germline trimming cut 6 bases from V and 4 bases from J; bases unmatched to any gene: 4. This CDR3 has 12 amino acids. Germline V gene data show CDR1 as SQVTM and CDR2 as ANQGSEA.